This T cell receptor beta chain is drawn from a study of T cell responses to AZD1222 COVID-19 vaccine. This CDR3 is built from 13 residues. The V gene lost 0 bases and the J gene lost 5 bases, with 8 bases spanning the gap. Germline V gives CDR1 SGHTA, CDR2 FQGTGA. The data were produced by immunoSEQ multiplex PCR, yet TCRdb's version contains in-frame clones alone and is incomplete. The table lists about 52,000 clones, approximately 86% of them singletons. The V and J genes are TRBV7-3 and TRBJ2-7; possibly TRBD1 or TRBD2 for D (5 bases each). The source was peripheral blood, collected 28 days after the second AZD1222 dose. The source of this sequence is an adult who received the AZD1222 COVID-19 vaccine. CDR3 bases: TGTGCCAGCAGCTTAACCCCGGGACACGAGCAGTACTTC. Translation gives CASSLTPGHEQYF.